This T cell receptor beta chain was sequenced in a study of response to subunit inactivated influenza vaccine. Study conclusions and caveats: Authors proposed each seasonal influenza vaccination draws in few new T cells.

Via MiXCR, TCRdb re-called the RT-PCR reads, giving one row per CDR3 protein. The table shows about 480,000 distinct CDR3 sequences, with approximately 12% occurring only once. The trim removed 0 bases at V and 3 bases at J, leaving 2 bases unmatched. Germline lookup yields CDR1 LGHDT and CDR2 YNNKEL (reference sequence). This CDR3 has 16 amino acids. This clonotype was observed at least ten times. The antigen is unknown. V usage is TRBV3-1 and J usage is TRBJ2-7; 13 nucleotides align to TRBD2. The origin of this receptor is a man in his fifties who received an inactivated influenza vaccine. The specimen was PBMCs from blood, collected 40 to 50 days after vaccination. The DNA for the CDR3 is TGTGCCAGCAGCCAAGATGGACTAGCGGGAGACTACGAGCAGTACTTC. Protein sequence: CASSQDGLAGDYEQYF.